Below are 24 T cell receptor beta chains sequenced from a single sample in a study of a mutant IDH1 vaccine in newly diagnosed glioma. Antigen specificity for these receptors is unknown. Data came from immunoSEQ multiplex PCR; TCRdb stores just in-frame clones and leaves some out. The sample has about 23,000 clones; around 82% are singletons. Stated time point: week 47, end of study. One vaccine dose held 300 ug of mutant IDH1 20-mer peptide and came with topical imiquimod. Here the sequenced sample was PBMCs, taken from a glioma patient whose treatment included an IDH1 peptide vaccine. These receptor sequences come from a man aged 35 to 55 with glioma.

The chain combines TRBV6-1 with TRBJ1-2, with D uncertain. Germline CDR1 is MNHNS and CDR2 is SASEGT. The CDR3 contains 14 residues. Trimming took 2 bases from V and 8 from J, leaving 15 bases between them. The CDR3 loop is CASSEFSRAGGYTF. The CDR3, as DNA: TGTGCCAGCAGTGAATTTAGTAGGGCTGGAGGCTACACCTTC.

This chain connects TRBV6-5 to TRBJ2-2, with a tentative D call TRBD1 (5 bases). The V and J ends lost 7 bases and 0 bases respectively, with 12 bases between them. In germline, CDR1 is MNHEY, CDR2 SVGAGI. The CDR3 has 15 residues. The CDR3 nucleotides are TGTGCCAGCACTCTCGACAGCGCGAACACCGGGGAGCTGTTTTTT. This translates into CASTLDSANTGELFF.

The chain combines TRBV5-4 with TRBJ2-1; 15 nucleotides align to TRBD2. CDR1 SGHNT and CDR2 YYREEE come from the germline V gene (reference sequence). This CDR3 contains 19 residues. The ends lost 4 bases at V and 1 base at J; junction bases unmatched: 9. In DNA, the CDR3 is TGTGCCAGCAGCCCCAGTTGGACTAGCGGGAGGGAATCCTACAATGAGCAGTTCTTC. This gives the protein CASSPSWTSGRESYNEQFF.

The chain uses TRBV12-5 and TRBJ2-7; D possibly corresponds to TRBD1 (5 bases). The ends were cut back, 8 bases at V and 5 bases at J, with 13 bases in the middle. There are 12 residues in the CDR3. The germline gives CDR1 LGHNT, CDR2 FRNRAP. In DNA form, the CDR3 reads TGTGCTAGTTCCCACCCAGGGAACGAGCAGTACTTC. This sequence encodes CASSHPGNEQYF.

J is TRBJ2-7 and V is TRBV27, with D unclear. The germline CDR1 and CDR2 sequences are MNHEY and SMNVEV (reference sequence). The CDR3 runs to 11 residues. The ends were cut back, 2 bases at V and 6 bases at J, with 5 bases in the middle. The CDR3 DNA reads TGTGCCAGCAGTTTAGGTTCCGAGCAGTACTTC. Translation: CASSLGSEQYF.

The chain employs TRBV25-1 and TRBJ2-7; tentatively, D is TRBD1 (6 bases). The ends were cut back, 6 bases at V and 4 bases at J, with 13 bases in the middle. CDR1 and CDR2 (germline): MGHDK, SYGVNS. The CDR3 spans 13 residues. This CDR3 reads CASSEQGFYEQYF. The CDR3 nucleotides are TGTGCCAGCAGCGAACAGGGATTTTACGAGCAGTACTTC.

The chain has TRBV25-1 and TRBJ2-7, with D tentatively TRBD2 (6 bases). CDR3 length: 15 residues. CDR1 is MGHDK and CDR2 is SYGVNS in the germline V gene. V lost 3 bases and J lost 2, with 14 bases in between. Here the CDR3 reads CASSEAAGAPYEQYF. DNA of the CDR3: TGTGCCAGCAGTGAGGCAGCGGGTGCCCCCTACGAGCAGTACTTC.

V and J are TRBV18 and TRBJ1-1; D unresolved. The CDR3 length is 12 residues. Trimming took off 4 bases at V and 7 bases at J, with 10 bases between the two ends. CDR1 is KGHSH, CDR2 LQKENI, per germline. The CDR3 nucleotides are TGTGCCAGCTCACTCCTAGAGTATGAAGCTTTCTTT. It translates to CASSLLEYEAFF.

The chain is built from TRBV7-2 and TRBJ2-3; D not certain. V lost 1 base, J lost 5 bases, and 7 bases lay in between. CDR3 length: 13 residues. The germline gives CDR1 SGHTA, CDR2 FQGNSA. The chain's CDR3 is CASSLDMVDTQYF. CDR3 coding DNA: TGTGCCAGCAGCTTAGATATGGTAGATACGCAGTATTTT.

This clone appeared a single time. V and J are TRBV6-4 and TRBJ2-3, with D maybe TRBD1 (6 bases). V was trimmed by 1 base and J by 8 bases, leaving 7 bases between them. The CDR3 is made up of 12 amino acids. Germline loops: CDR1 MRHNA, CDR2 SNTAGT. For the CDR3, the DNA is TGTGCCAGCAGTGACTTAGGGGGTACGCAGTATTTT. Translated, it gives CASSDLGGTQYF.

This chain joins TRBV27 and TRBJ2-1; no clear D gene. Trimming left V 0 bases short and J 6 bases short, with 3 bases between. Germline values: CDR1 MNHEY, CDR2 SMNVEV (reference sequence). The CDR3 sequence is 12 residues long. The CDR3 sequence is CASSLSGNEQFF. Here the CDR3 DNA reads TGTGCCAGCAGTTTATCAGGCAATGAGCAGTTCTTC.

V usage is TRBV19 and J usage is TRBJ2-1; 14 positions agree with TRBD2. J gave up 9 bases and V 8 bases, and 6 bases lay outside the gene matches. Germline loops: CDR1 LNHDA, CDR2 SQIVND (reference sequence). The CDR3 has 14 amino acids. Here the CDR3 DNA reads TGTGCCAGTCACCGGACTAGCGGGAGGCGTGAGCAGTTCTTC. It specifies CASHRTSGRREQFF. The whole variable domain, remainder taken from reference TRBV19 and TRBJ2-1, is DGGITQSPKYLFRKEGQNVTLSCEQNLNHDAMYWYRQDPGQGLRLIYYSQIVNDFQKGDIAEGYSVSREKKESFPLTVTSAQKNPTAFYLCASHRTSGRREQFFGPGTRLTVL.

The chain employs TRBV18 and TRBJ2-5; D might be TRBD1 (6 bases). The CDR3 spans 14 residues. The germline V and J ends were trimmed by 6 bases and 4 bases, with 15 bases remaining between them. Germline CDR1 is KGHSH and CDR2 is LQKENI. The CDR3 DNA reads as TGTGCCAGCTCCCCGGCAGGGGATGGAGAGACCCAGTACTTC. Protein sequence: CASSPAGDGETQYF.

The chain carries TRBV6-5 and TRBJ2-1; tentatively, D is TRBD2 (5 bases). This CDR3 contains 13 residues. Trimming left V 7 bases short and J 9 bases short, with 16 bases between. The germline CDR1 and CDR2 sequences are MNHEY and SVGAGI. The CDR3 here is CASTSLVLGEQFF. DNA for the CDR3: TGTGCCAGCACCTCACTAGTTTTAGGTGAGCAGTTCTTC.

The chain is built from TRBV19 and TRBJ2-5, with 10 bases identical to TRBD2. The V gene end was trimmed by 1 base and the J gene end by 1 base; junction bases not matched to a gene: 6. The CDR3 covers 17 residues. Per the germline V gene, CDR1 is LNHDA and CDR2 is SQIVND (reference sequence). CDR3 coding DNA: TGTGCCAGTAGTATAGGGCCTAGCGGGAGATTCCAAGAGACCCAGTACTTC. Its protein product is CASSIGPSGRFQETQYF. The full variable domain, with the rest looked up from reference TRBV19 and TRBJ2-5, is DGGITQSPKYLFRKEGQNVTLSCEQNLNHDAMYWYRQDPGQGLRLIYYSQIVNDFQKGDIAEGYSVSREKKESFPLTVTSAQKNPTAFYLCASSIGPSGRFQETQYFGPGTRLLVL.

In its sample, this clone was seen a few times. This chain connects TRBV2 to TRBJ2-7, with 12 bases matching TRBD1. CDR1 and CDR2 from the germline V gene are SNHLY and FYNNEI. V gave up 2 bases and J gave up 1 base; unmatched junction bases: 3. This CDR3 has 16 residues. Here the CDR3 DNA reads TGTGCCAGCAGTGAACCGGGACAGGGGGCATCCTACGAGCAGTACTTC. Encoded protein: CASSEPGQGASYEQYF. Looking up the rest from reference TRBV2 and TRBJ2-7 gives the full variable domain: EPEVTQTPSHQVTQMGQEVILRCVPISNHLYFYWYRQILGQKVEFLVSFYNNEISEKSEIFDDQFSVERPDGSNFTLKIRSTKLEDSAMYFCASSEPGQGASYEQYFGPGTRLTVT.

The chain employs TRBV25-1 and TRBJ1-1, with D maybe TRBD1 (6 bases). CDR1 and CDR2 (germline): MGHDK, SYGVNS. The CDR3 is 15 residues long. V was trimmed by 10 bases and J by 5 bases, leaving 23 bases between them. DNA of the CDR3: TGTGCCACCGCCCGGACCACAGGGAAGCGGACTGAAGCTTTCTTT. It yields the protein CATARTTGKRTEAFF.

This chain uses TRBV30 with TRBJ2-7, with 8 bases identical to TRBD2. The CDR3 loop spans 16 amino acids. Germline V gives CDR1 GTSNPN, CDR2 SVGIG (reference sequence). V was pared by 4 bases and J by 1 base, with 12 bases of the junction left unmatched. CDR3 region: CAWTGCAGGSSYEQYF. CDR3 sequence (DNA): TGTGCCTGGACGGGGTGTGCGGGGGGTTCGTCCTACGAGCAGTACTTC.

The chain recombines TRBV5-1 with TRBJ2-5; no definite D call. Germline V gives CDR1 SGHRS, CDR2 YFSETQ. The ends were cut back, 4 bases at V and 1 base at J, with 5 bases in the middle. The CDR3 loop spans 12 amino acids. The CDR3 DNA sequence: TGCGCCAGCAGCCCCACCCAAGAGACCCAGTACTTC. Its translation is CASSPTQETQYF.

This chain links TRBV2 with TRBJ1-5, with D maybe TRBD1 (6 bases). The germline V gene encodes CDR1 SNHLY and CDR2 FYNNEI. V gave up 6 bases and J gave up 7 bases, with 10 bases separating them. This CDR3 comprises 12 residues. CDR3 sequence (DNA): TGTGCCAGCAGAAGGGACACGCAGCCCCAGCATTTT. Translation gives CASRRDTQPQHF.

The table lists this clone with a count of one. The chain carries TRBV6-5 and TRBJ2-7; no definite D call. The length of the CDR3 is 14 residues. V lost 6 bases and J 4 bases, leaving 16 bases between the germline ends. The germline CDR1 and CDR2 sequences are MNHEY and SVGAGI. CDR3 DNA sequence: TGTGCCAGCAGCCTCGAAGGCCTGGGATACGAGCAGTACTTC. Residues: CASSLEGLGYEQYF.

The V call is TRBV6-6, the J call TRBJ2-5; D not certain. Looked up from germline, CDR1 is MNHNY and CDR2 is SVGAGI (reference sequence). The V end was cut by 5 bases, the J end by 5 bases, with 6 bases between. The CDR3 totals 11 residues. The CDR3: CASSTGETQYF. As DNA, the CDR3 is TGTGCCAGCAGTACCGGCGAGACCCAGTACTTC.

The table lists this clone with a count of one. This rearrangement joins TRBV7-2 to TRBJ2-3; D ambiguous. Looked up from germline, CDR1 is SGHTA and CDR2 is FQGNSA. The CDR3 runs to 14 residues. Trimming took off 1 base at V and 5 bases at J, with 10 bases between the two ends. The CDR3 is CASSLGVPGDTQYF. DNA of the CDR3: TGTGCCAGCAGCTTAGGAGTCCCGGGAGATACGCAGTATTTT.

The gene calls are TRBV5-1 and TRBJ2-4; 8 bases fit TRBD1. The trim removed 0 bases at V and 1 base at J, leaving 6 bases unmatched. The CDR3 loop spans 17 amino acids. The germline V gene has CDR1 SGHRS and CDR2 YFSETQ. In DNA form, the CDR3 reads TGCGCCAGCAGCTTGGTACAGGGGGGATGGGCCAAAAACATTCAGTACTTC. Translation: CASSLVQGGWAKNIQYF.